The next 12 T cell receptor beta chains were all read from a single sample in a study of tumor-infiltrating lymphocytes in primary liver carcinoma (dated by TCRdb to 2017 to 2019). Total RNA and DNA were co-extracted from roughly 18-30 mg of bulk tissue with the AllPrep DNA/RNA mini kit, without cell sorting. The reads were generated on an Illumina HiSeq 2500. TCRbeta-specific cDNA was reverse-transcribed from about 500 ng total RNA using a constant-region primer and ProtoScript II reverse transcriptase. Three nested multiplex PCR rounds, following a slightly modified ARM-PCR procedure, were used to build the TCRbeta libraries. Each of the first two PCR rounds ran for about 10 cycles and used multiplex TRBV1-TRBV30 forward primers together with a Cbeta reverse primer. The public sequencing data were trimmed at Q25 with fastp and processed into clonotypes with MiXCR by TCRdb, which kept only in-frame beta chains. Identical CDR3 proteins give one entry, which carries the most common genes and DNA. The sample table records 85,000 to 100,000 distinct CDR3 sequences; about 73% of these occur just once. Of the sample, more than 25% is held by the ten largest clones.

Input material: tumor-adjacent normal liver tissue. These receptors originate from a man in his forties with primary liver carcinoma and hepatitis B virus infection.

The chain joins TRBV6-6 to TRBJ2-2, with 9 bases fitting TRBD2. The J segment lost 3 bases and the V segment lost 6 bases, leaving 8 bases of the junction unmatched. Germline V CDR1 and CDR2: MNHNY, SVGAGI (reference sequence). The CDR3 is 16 residues long. CDR3 region: CASSQGLALDTGELFF. The CDR3 nucleotides read TGTGCCAGCAGCCAAGGACTAGCGCTAGACACCGGGGAGCTGTTTTTT.

This clonotype was observed at least ten times. The V call is TRBV6-1, the J call TRBJ2-1; TRBD2 matches at 8 bases. The J segment lost 6 bases and the V segment lost 7 bases, leaving 8 bases of the junction unmatched. CDR1 and CDR2 (germline): MNHNS, SASEGT. The CDR3 is 14 residues long. This CDR3 reads CASTKAGEGNEQFF. As DNA, the CDR3 is TGTGCCAGCACCAAAGCGGGAGAAGGCAATGAGCAGTTCTTC.

V usage is TRBV7-9 and J usage is TRBJ1-1, with D hard to call. V was shortened by 3 bases and J by 5 bases, with 10 bases between the two germline ends. This CDR3 spans 13 amino acids. The germline V gene has CDR1 SEHNR and CDR2 FQNEAQ (reference sequence). The CDR3 sequence is CASSFIRGTEAFF. As DNA, the CDR3 is TGTGCCAGCAGCTTTATCCGCGGAACTGAAGCTTTCTTT.

The J gene is TRBJ2-1, the V gene TRBV11-2; 8 positions agree with TRBD2. J was trimmed by 16 bases and V by 5 bases; bases with no gene match: 22. The CDR3 totals 16 residues. Germline-derived CDR1 and CDR2 are SGHAT and FQNNGV. The chain's CDR3 is CASSMDIGLAMGVQFF. CDR3 DNA: TGTGCCAGCAGCATGGATATCGGACTAGCCATGGGTGTGCAATTCTTC.

This clonotype was observed a few times. CDR3 loop: CASSSPGEAQETQYF. The CDR3 coding sequence is TGTGCCAGCAGCAGTCCAGGGGAGGCCCAAGAGACCCAGTATTTC. The V call is TRBV21-1, the J call TRBJ2-5; the table's D call TRBD1 went unverified against the DNA. TRBV21-1 is annotated as a pseudogene. The CDR3 runs to 15 residues.

For this clonotype: Germline is not matched at one junction end, which may reflect a read error. The chain links TRBV11-1 to TRBJ1-1; D uncertain. This CDR3 contains 14 residues. Germline V lookup: CDR1 SGHAT, CDR2 FQDESV (reference sequence). Here the CDR3 reads CASSLEAVGTETFF. DNA for the CDR3: TGTGCCAGCAGTTTAGAGGCAGTGGGCACTGAAACTTTCTTT.

About this clonotype itself: An end of the junction does not agree with germline; a read error may underlie this. The V and J genes are TRBV6-2 or TRBV6-3 and TRBJ2-3; D remains unclear. The CDR3 loop spans 14 amino acids. The V gene's germline CDR1 is MNHEY and CDR2 SVGEGT. The CDR3 nucleotides read TGTGCCAGCGGTGAGATAGCCTCCACAGATACGCAGTGTTTT. This sequence encodes CASGEIASTDTQCF.

There are many counts of this clonotype. This sequence joins TRBV11-2 and TRBJ2-5; 7 bases align to TRBD1. Germline CDR1 and CDR2: SGHAT and FQNNGV. The CDR3 extends over 14 amino acids. Losses at the gene ends were 8 bases for V and 5 bases for J; bases not matched to a gene: 11. The CDR3 loop is CASGLTGPAETQYF. CDR3 sequence (DNA): TGTGCCAGCGGACTGACAGGGCCCGCGGAGACCCAGTACTTC. Full variable domain (outside the CDR3, taken from reference TRBV11-2 and TRBJ2-5): EAGVAQSPRYKIIEKRQSVAFWCNPISGHATLYWYQQILGQGPKLLIQFQNNGVVDDSQLPKDRFSAERLKGVDSTLKIQPAKLEDSAVYLCASGLTGPAETQYFGPGTRLLVL.

The sample holds many counts of this clonotype. This sequence joins TRBV29-1 and TRBJ2-3, with TRBD1 matching 7 bases. V was pared by 4 bases and J by 4 bases, with 2 bases of the junction left unmatched. Germline-derived CDR1 and CDR2 are SQVTM and ANQGSEA. This CDR3 is 12 amino acids long. This chain's CDR3 is CSVVGTADTQYF. The DNA of the CDR3 is TGCAGCGTTGTCGGGACAGCAGATACGCAGTATTTT.

This clonotype has ten or more counts. The chain recombines TRBV29-1 with TRBJ2-5, with 9 bases aligning to TRBD1. CDR1 and CDR2 from the germline V gene are SQVTM and ANQGSEA. The ends lost 6 bases at V and 4 bases at J; junction bases unmatched: 6. The CDR3 contains 13 residues. The CDR3 coding sequence is TGCAGCGTCGTGGGACAGGGCGGAGAGACCCAGTACTTC. Its protein is CSVVGQGGETQYF.

V gene TRBV11-2 combines with J gene TRBJ2-2; D is ambiguous. In germline, CDR1 is SGHAT, CDR2 FQNNGV. The V end was cut by 10 bases, the J end by 2 bases, with 14 bases between. The CDR3 extends over 14 amino acids. CDR3 coding DNA: TGTGCCAACAACCCGACTGGTAACACCGGGGAGCTGTTTTTT. Amino acid sequence: CANNPTGNTGELFF.

The sample holds many counts of this clonotype. The rearrangement uses TRBV14 and TRBJ1-2; D is undetermined. The CDR3 is made up of 16 amino acids. Germline CDR1 is SGHDN and CDR2 is FVKESK. V dropped 1 base and J dropped 3 bases, with 15 bases sitting between them. CDR3 amino acids: CASSQAPGRGDYGYTF. In nucleotides, the CDR3 is TGTGCCAGCAGCCAAGCCCCCGGGAGAGGCGACTATGGCTACACCTTC.